This is a list of T cell receptor beta chains from one sample in a study of shared clonotypes between healthy human individuals. Clones were sequenced by immunoSEQ multiplex PCR, and TCRdb holds only the in-frame ones, with some missing. In the table there are some 680,000 clones, about 80% of which are singletons. Material: memory CD4+ T cells sorted from blood. Receptor source: a woman younger than 45 in good health. Each CDR3 is given with its conserved first and last residue. Fields, in order: V gene, clone size, D gene, J gene, CDR3 protein, CDR3 DNA. The D gene is left open where the match is weak. Some rows mark clone size as missing; the rest say once, few, many or name a class of expanded clone.

TRBV15	-	TRBD1	TRBJ1-6	CATSRVEQGANSPLHF	TGTGCCACCAGCAGAGTTGAGCAGGGGGCTAATTCACCCCTCCACTTT
TRBV28	-	TRBD1	TRBJ2-7	CASRPTGGGDEQYF	TGTGCCAGCAGACCTACAGGGGGCGGCGACGAGCAGTACTTC
TRBV11-2	-	-	TRBJ1-1	CASSSIPGEVYTEAFF	TGTGCCAGCAGCTCCATACCCGGCGAAGTCTACACTGAAGCTTTCTTT
TRBV5-1	-	-	TRBJ2-2	CASNEEDTGELFF	TGCGCCAGCAATGAGGAGGATACCGGGGAGCTGTTTTTT
TRBV16	-	-	TRBJ1-5	CASSQRSQLQPQHF	TGTGCCAGCAGCCAAAGGTCACAGCTTCAGCCCCAGCATTTT
TRBV18	-	-	TRBJ1-5	CASSSAGRDQPQHF	TGTGCCAGCTCCTCAGCCGGACGGGATCAGCCCCAGCATTTT
TRBV9	-	TRBD2	TRBJ2-1	CASSPRREGPNEQFF	TGTGCCAGCAGCCCCAGGAGGGAGGGCCCCAATGAGCAGTTCTTC
TRBV27	-	TRBD1	TRBJ1-2	CASRVLGQGTNYGYTF	TGTGCCAGCAGGGTATTGGGACAGGGGACTAACTATGGCTACACCTTC
TRBV6-1	-	TRBD2	TRBJ2-3	CASRTSGGSRDTQYF	TGTGCCAGCAGGACTAGCGGGGGGTCCCGGGATACGCAGTATTTT
TRBV30	-	-	TRBJ1-1	CAWTGGANTEAFF	TGTGCCTGGACGGGGGGCGCGAACACTGAAGCTTTCTTT
TRBV7-8	-	TRBD1	TRBJ1-5	CASRSQGRNQPQHF	TGTGCCAGCAGATCACAGGGGCGCAATCAGCCCCAGCATTTT
TRBV28	-	-	TRBJ2-1	CASIPRSYNEQFF	TGTGCCTCCATTCCCCGGTCCTACAATGAGCAGTTCTTC
TRBV27	-	-	TRBJ1-1	CASSLYGTVNTEAFF	TGTGCCAGCAGTTTATACGGGACGGTGAACACTGAAGCTTTCTTT
TRBV6-5	-	-	TRBJ2-7	CASSKAPGAPAQYF	TGTGCCAGCAGTAAAGCCCCAGGGGCCCCAGCGCAGTACTTC
TRBV13	-	TRBD2	TRBJ2-1	CASSLGAGGPGNEQFF	TGTGCCAGCAGCTTAGGCGCGGGAGGGCCAGGGAATGAGCAGTTCTTC
TRBV2	-	-	TRBJ2-2	CASSPEHTRTGELFF	TGTGCCAGCAGTCCGGAACATACGAGGACCGGGGAGCTGTTTTTT
TRBV5-1	few	TRBD1	TRBJ2-1	CASSTGQDLLADEQFF	TGCGCCAGCAGCACAGGACAGGATCTCCTTGCTGATGAGCAGTTCTTC
TRBV19	-	-	TRBJ2-2	CASSIAGWRGTGELFF	TGTGCCAGTAGTATAGCCGGGTGGAGAGGCACCGGGGAGCTGTTTTTT
TRBV30	-	-	TRBJ1-6	CAWVAGHENSPLHF	TGTGCCTGGGTGGCAGGGCACGAAAATTCACCCCTCCACTTT
TRBV19	-	TRBD1	TRBJ1-1	CASRKPPGQGNTEAFF	TGTGCCAGTCGGAAACCCCCGGGACAGGGGAACACTGAAGCTTTCTTT
TRBV9	-	-	TRBJ2-1	CASSVEDNNNEQFF	TGTGCCAGCAGCGTAGAGGATAATAACAATGAGCAGTTCTTC
TRBV5-1	-	-	TRBJ2-5	CASSFQGSETQYF	TGCGCCAGCAGCTTTCAGGGATCAGAGACCCAGTACTTC